The 21 T cell receptor beta chains below all came from one sample that was sequenced in a study of molecular identifiers for immune sequencing clone quantification. MiXCR, run by TCRdb on the PCR reads, gives a single entry per CDR3 protein. The sample carries about 640,000 distinct CDR3 sequences, approximately 20% recorded once. The material sequenced was naive CD8+ T cells from blood, with Jurkat cell RNA spiked in. Subset specified: FACS-sorted CD8+CD4-CCR7+CD45RA+ naive T cells. Source of these receptors: a human donor in good health. Some libraries in this study had Jurkat cell RNA spiked in.

Regarding this clonotype: One base away lies a much larger clone, so this may be a sequencing read error. The V call is TRBV7-9, the J call TRBJ1-1; D not certain. Trimming shortened V by 7 bases and J by 0 bases, and 18 bases separated the two germline ends. The germline CDR1 and CDR2 sequences are SEHNR and FQNEAQ (reference sequence). The CDR3 consists of 16 residues. The CDR3 DNA reads TGTGCCAGCAACCCTATAACGGACCCGTTGAACACTGAAGCTTTCTTT. Translated, it gives CASNPITDPLNTEAFF.

The chain combines TRBV11-3 with TRBJ2-1; 14 bases fit TRBD2. Germline V gene data show CDR1 as SGHNT and CDR2 as YENEEA. The V gene end was trimmed by 2 bases and the J gene end by 8 bases; junction bases not matched to a gene: 5. The CDR3 totals 16 residues. In DNA form, the CDR3 reads TGTGCCAGCAGCTTACGGACTAGCGGGGGGTTCGATGAGCAGTTCTTC. Its translation: CASSLRTSGGFDEQFF. Full variable domain (rest looked up from reference TRBV11-3 and TRBJ2-1): EAGVVQSPRYKIIEKKQPVAFWCNPISGHNTLYWYLQNLGQGPELLIRYENEEAVDDSQLPKDRFSAERLKGVDSTLKIQPAELGDSAVYLCASSLRTSGGFDEQFFGPGTRLTVL.

The sample holds many counts of this clonotype. The chain recombines TRBV29-1 with TRBJ2-7; maybe TRBD1 (6 bases). This CDR3 spans 13 amino acids. Between the trimmed V and J ends, which lost 5 bases and 4 bases, there was a span of 15 bases. The germline V gene has CDR1 SQVTM and CDR2 ANQGSEA. The CDR3 is CSVSDRTSYEQYF. Written as DNA, the CDR3 is TGCAGCGTTTCCGACAGGACTTCTTACGAGCAGTACTTC.

This clonotype came up many times. The rearrangement links TRBV28 to TRBJ2-3; 9 nucleotides agree with TRBD2. V trimming: 4 bases; J trimming: 1 base; junction bases outside the gene matches: 9. The germline gives CDR1 MDHEN, CDR2 SYDVKM. CDR3 length: 17 residues. CDR3 sequence: CASSSPREREGTDTQYF. The CDR3 coding sequence is TGTGCCAGCAGTTCCCCCCGGGAGCGGGAGGGCACAGATACGCAGTATTTT. The whole variable domain, remainder taken from reference TRBV28 and TRBJ2-3, is DVKVTQSSRYLVKRTGEKVFLECVQDMDHENMFWYRQDPGLGLRLIYFSYDVKMKEKGDIPEGYSVSREKKERFSLILESASTNQTSMYLCASSSPREREGTDTQYFGPGTRLTVL.

This clonotype was seen only once. This may stem from a read error, because a much larger clone lies one nucleotide away. V gene TRBV7-9 combines with J gene TRBJ1-4; unclear D gene. Trimming pared 10 bases from V and 3 bases from J, leaving 18 bases between. The CDR3 totals 15 residues. Per germline, CDR1 SEHNR and CDR2 FQNEAQ (reference sequence). CDR3 DNA sequence: TGTGCCACCTCCCGGGTACAGAGGTCTAATGAAAAACTGTTTTTT. It yields the protein CATSRVQRSNEKLFF.

The V gene is TRBV7-3, the J gene TRBJ2-5; D may be TRBD2 (5 bases). The CDR3 spans 13 residues. Germline-derived CDR1 and CDR2 are SGHTA and FQGTGA. Trimming removed 4 bases at V and 4 bases at J, with 10 bases between. The CDR3 region has the DNA TGTGCCAGCAGCTCGATCGAGGGAGAGACCCAGTACTTC. Translated, it gives CASSSIEGETQYF.

The gene calls are TRBV19 and TRBJ1-1; maybe TRBD1 (6 bases). Trimming left V 3 bases short and J 1 base short, with 12 bases between. The CDR3 consists of 15 residues. CDR1 is LNHDA and CDR2 is SQIVND in the germline V gene (reference sequence). CDR3 bases: TGTGCCAGTAGTATGAATTTGGGGGCGAACACTGAAGCTTTCTTT. Its protein is CASSMNLGANTEAFF.

CDR3 in DNA: TGTGCCAGCAGTTCACCGGAGCCACATAGCAATCAGCCCCAGCATTTT. It yields the protein CASSSPEPHSNQPQHF. This rearrangement joins TRBV12-3 or TRBV12-4 to TRBJ1-5; D gene unclear. The length of the CDR3 is 16 residues. V was cut by 4 bases and J by 0 bases, with 13 bases left in between.

V gene TRBV6-2 or TRBV6-3 combines with J gene TRBJ1-1; D uncertain. CDR1 and CDR2 (germline): MNHEY, SVGEGT. V gave up 0 bases and J gave up 0 bases, with 8 bases separating them. The CDR3 contains 15 residues. This CDR3 reads CASSYSGEVNTEAFF. The CDR3 DNA is TGTGCCAGCAGTTACTCTGGGGAAGTGAACACTGAAGCTTTCTTT.

With respect to this clonotype: A single base separates this from a much larger clone, so it may be a read error. The chain links TRBV7-9 to TRBJ2-7; TRBD2 agrees at 13 bases. The CDR3 contains 16 residues. The germline V gene has CDR1 SEHNR and CDR2 FQNEAQ (reference sequence). CDR3 region: CAGSLAVLAGGYEQYF. CDR3 nucleotides: TGTGCCGGCAGCTTAGCCGTACTAGCGGGAGGGTACGAGCAGTACTTC.

This chain connects TRBV11-2 to TRBJ2-7; D unclear. CDR1 is SGHAT, CDR2 FQNNGV, per germline. Trimming took off 0 bases at V and 3 bases at J, with 12 bases between the two ends. This CDR3 has 15 residues. The CDR3 loop is CASSLEADANYEQYF. CDR3 in DNA: TGTGCCAGCAGCTTAGAGGCGGACGCGAACTACGAGCAGTACTTC.

A few counts support this clonotype. The chain is built from TRBV20-1 and TRBJ2-5; perhaps TRBD1 as D (6 bases). Germline V CDR1 and CDR2: DFQATT, SNEGSKA (reference sequence). This CDR3 is 17 amino acids long. Trimming removed 3 bases at V and 3 bases at J, with 23 bases between. The CDR3 reads CSASYPSPWGREETQYF. The CDR3 coding sequence is TGCAGTGCTAGTTATCCCTCGCCTTGGGGGCGCGAAGAGACCCAGTACTTC.

The V call is TRBV7-9, the J call TRBJ1-1; the D gene is possibly TRBD1 (5 bases). Germline CDR1 SEHNR, CDR2 FQNEAQ (reference sequence). The CDR3 is made up of 14 amino acids. Trimming took off 4 bases at V and 4 bases at J, with 13 bases between the two ends. The CDR3 sequence: CASSSTMGGTEAFF. The CDR3 DNA reads as TGTGCCAGCAGCTCGACCATGGGGGGCACTGAAGCTTTCTTT.

As to this clonotype: A read error may be the cause here, since a much bigger clone is one base away. This chain connects TRBV6-5 to TRBJ1-1; 7 positions agree with TRBD1. The CDR3 is made up of 14 amino acids. CDR1 is MNHEY and CDR2 is SVGAGI in the germline V gene. CDR3 nucleotide sequence: TGTGCCAGCAGTGACACAGGGGACGGCACTGAAGCTCTCTTT. Its translation: CASSDTGDGTEALF.

The rearrangement links TRBV12-3 or TRBV12-4 to TRBJ2-3; TRBD1 matches at 7 bases. The CDR3 loop spans 19 amino acids. With V trimmed by 3 bases and J by 2 bases, 17 bases remained unmatched. CDR3 coding DNA: TGTGCCAGCAGTTTCGTCAGCCCGTGGCAGGGGGTCTACACAGATACGCAGTATTTT. Translating gives CASSFVSPWQGVYTDTQYF.

This clonotype showed up just a few times. The rearrangement links TRBV19 to TRBJ1-1, with D unresolved. Per germline, CDR1 LNHDA and CDR2 SQIVND (reference sequence). Trimming removed 4 bases from V and 4 bases from J, with 16 bases in between. This CDR3 is built from 15 residues. CDR3 sequence: CASSTGPGSGTEAFF. The DNA of the CDR3 is TGTGCCAGTAGTACCGGTCCGGGGTCGGGCACTGAAGCTTTCTTT.

As concerns this clonotype: The junction does not match germline at one end; this may be a read error. V gene TRBV5-3 combines with J gene TRBJ1-1; D is unclear. TRBV5-3 has ORF status, its function being uncertain. CDR3 length: 14 residues. The CDR3: CASSFPSSNTEAFF. The CDR3 DNA follows: TGTGCCAGCAGCTTTCCGTCCAGTAACACTGAAGCTTTCTTT.

This clonotype was seen repeatedly, ten times or more. This chain links TRBV4-3 with TRBJ2-7; D may correspond to TRBD1 or TRBD2 (5 bases each). Trimming took off 1 base at V and 3 bases at J, with 10 bases between the two ends. The CDR3 spans 14 residues. Germline loops: CDR1 LGHNA, CDR2 YSLEER. The CDR3 coding sequence is TGCGCCAGCAGCCAAGGTGGGGGAAGCTACGAGCAGTACTTC. As protein: CASSQGGGSYEQYF.

This clonotype was recorded many times. The chain recombines TRBV5-4 with TRBJ2-7; possibly TRBD2 for D (6 bases). Trimming cost V 4 bases and J 3 bases, with 17 bases left between them. The length of the CDR3 is 15 residues. Per germline, CDR1 SGHNT and CDR2 YYREEE (reference sequence). CDR3 bases: TGTGCCAGCAGCGCCGGGACTCTGGGACGCTACGAGCAGTACTTC. Translated: CASSAGTLGRYEQYF.

The rearrangement links TRBV20-1 to TRBJ1-2; the D is unclear. Germline lookup yields CDR1 DFQATT and CDR2 SNEGSKA (reference sequence). V was shortened by 5 bases and J by 4 bases, with 17 bases between the two germline ends. This CDR3 contains 14 residues. The CDR3 spells CSAVPPTGFYGYTF. The CDR3 DNA reads TGCAGTGCTGTCCCCCCAACGGGATTCTATGGCTACACCTTC.

J is TRBJ2-7 and V is TRBV4-1, with 10 bases identical to TRBD1. CDR3 length equals 16 residues. J was trimmed by 2 bases and V by 1 base; bases with no gene match: 5. The germline V gene encodes CDR1 MGHRA and CDR2 YSYEKL. The chain's CDR3 is CASSQVPGQGAYEQYF. The CDR3 region has the DNA TGCGCCAGCAGCCAAGTTCCAGGACAGGGGGCCTACGAGCAGTACTTC.